Described below is a single T cell receptor (beta chain) sequence and its context. The CDR3 spans 16 residues. J gave up 2 bases and V 3 bases, and 5 bases lay outside the gene matches. Germline values: CDR1 SGHRS, CDR2 YFSETQ. The data were taken from a study of T cell changes during pregnancy in multiple sclerosis. Measured with immunoSEQ multiplex PCR; TCRdb has only the in-frame clones, and not every one. The data contain over 35,000 clones, approximately 92% of them singletons. The clonotype originates from a female donor with multiple sclerosis, enrolled in a pregnancy study. The starting material was peripheral blood, obtained before pregnancy. The chain has TRBV5-1 and TRBJ2-5; TRBD2 agrees at 12 bases. CDR3 residues: CASSSGLAGMQETQYF. The CDR3 DNA is TGCGCCAGCAGCTCCGGACTAGCGGGGATGCAAGAGACCCAGTACTTC.